This TCR beta chain came from a study of circulating and synovial CD4+ cells in juvenile arthritis. General observations from the study: Circulating pathogenic-like and bulk T cells looked alike by Vbeta family usage. These repertoires were less diverse than bulk blood CD4 repertoires. Compared with bulk blood, circulating pathogenic-like lymphocytes shared substantially more CDR3 sequences with synovial T cells.

The germline gives CDR1 SNHLY, CDR2 FYNNEI. J was trimmed by 7 bases and V by 1 base; bases with no gene match: 2. CDR3 length: 15 residues. TCRdb's table, derived via immunoSEQ multiplex PCR, lists solely in-frame clones and lacks some. Of more than 30,000 clones listed, 93% are singletons. Remarks on this clone: What it binds is unknown.

The clonotype comes from a human donor with juvenile idiopathic arthritis. Material for sequencing was CD4+ T cells from blood. The chain joins TRBV2 to TRBJ2-2; 11 bases are shared with TRBD2. CDR3 residues: CASSEGLAGGGELFF. The DNA of the CDR3 is TGTGCCAGCAGTGAAGGTCTAGCGGGAGGCGGGGAGCTGTTTTTT.